Only a few counts were recorded for the clone carrying this T cell receptor (beta chain). The record originates from a study of human T cells and chemical hapten exposure. Germline CDR1 SGHTA, CDR2 FQGNSA. The CDR3 totals 16 residues. V was pared by 5 bases and J by 0 bases, with 6 bases of the junction left unmatched. Time point of the sample: pre-sensitization, week 0. The treatment: therapeutic diphenylcyclopropenone sensitization with weekly scalp DPC. TCRdb passed the RACE reads through MiXCR, listing each CDR3 protein once. Among 250,000 or so distinct CDR3 sequences listed, about 9% were seen once.

The chain combines TRBV7-2 with TRBJ2-7; TRBD2 aligns across 11 bases. The sequence derives from a woman aged 40 to 50 with alopecia areata. Some clones in this sample may be carry-over from other donors' samples. The sequencing here drew on whole blood, taken in connection with sensitization to the hapten diphenylcyclopropenone (DPC). CDR3 DNA: TGTGCCAGCAGCCCGGATAGCGGGAGGGCCTCCTACGAGCAGTACTTC. Translated: CASSPDSGRASYEQYF.